The sequence of this T cell receptor beta chain was determined in a study of blood T cells in healthy people across ages. Germline CDR1 is ENHRY and CDR2 is SYGVKD. The CDR3 is 17 residues long. The ends lost 8 bases at V and 6 bases at J; junction bases unmatched: 11. With a J-beta primer mix and a sample-barcoded 5' primer, a second PCR ran roughly 6 to 11 cycles. TCRdb analysed the 5' RACE reads with MiXCR anew, one entry per CDR3 protein. Here the sample spans roughly 2 million distinct CDR3 sequences, less than 50% being singletons. With each sample, at least 6 micrograms of total RNA were extracted.

The sequenced material came from blood. The TCR comes from a woman aged 40 to 49 in good health. V gene TRBV10-3 combines with J gene TRBJ2-1, with 15 bases lining up with TRBD2. This chain's CDR3 is CAIGAGLAGGPANEQFF. CDR3 bases: TGTGCCATCGGGGCGGGACTAGCGGGGGGCCCGGCCAATGAGCAGTTCTTC.